The 15 T cell receptor beta chains below come from one sample, sequenced in a study of shared clonotypes between healthy human individuals. Assay used: immunoSEQ multiplex PCR; TCRdb lists only in-frame clones, some missing. Of under 2,500,000 clones in the sample, around 95% were seen once. The specimen was naive CD4+ T cells sorted from blood. Documented subset: CD45RA+ positively selected. These receptor sequences come from a man younger than 30 in good health.

The J gene is TRBJ1-3, the V gene TRBV15; D is uncertain. The V and J ends lost 3 bases and 8 bases respectively, with 11 bases between them. In germline, CDR1 is LNHNV, CDR2 YYDKDF (reference sequence). The CDR3 is 13 residues long. This CDR3 is CATSSGTGYTIYF. The CDR3 bases are TGTGCCACCAGCAGTGGTACGGGGTACACCATATATTTT.

About this clone itself: The same CDR3 can be traced to other DNA sequences in this sample. The V and J genes are TRBV11-2 and TRBJ2-7, with D uncertain. V was clipped by 1 base and J by 1 base, with 2 bases between them. Germline lookup yields CDR1 SGHAT and CDR2 FQNNGV. CDR3 size: 12 residues. The CDR3 DNA follows: TGTGCCAGCAGCTTAGCATCCTACGAGCAGTACTTC. Its translation: CASSLASYEQYF.

The rearrangement joins TRBV6-5 to TRBJ1-2; D might be TRBD1 (5 bases). The V gene lost 6 bases and the J gene lost 6 bases, with 17 bases spanning the gap. Per germline, CDR1 MNHEY and CDR2 SVGAGI. CDR3 length equals 14 residues. The CDR3 loop is CASRQSARVDGYTF. The CDR3 DNA reads as TGTGCCAGCAGACAGTCGGCCAGGGTGGATGGCTACACCTTC.

The rearrangement links TRBV6-1 to TRBJ2-7, with 10 positions matching TRBD1. Germline V CDR1 and CDR2: MNHNS, SASEGT. J gave up 0 bases and V 4 bases, and 3 bases lay outside the gene matches. CDR3 size: 15 residues. Written as DNA, the CDR3 is TGTGCCAGCAGTGCCAGGGACAGGGGCTCCTACGAGCAGTACTTC. Translating gives CASSARDRGSYEQYF.

In its sample, this clone was seen once. V usage is TRBV28 and J usage is TRBJ2-7, with a tentative D call TRBD2 (5 bases). The CDR3 totals 12 residues. The V end lost 6 bases, the J end lost 9 bases, and 15 bases lay between the germline ends. Germline values: CDR1 MDHEN, CDR2 SYDVKM. The CDR3 nucleotides are TGTGCCAGCAGCGAACTAGAAACTGTGCAGTACTTC. It yields the protein CASSELETVQYF.

The rearrangement links TRBV18 to TRBJ1-2; perhaps TRBD1 as D (5 bases). This CDR3 comprises 14 residues. CDR1 KGHSH and CDR2 LQKENI come from the germline V gene. V lost 3 bases to trimming and J lost 5 bases, with 13 bases between them. Here the CDR3 DNA reads TGTGCCAGCTCACCTTTCGGGGGAGGGTATGGCTACACCTTC. Residues: CASSPFGGGYGYTF.

The rearrangement joins TRBV28 to TRBJ2-3; tentatively, D is TRBD1 (5 bases). CDR3 size: 16 residues. Deletions cut 6 bases from V and 2 bases from J, with 18 bases between. CDR1 and CDR2 from the germline V gene are MDHEN and SYDVKM. CDR3 coding DNA: TGTGCCAGCAGCGAGAGTCGGACAACTCTCACAGATACGCAGTATTTT. Residues: CASSESRTTLTDTQYF.

This clone appeared a few times. The gene calls are TRBV5-1 and TRBJ1-2, with TRBD1 identical over 7 bases. This CDR3 is built from 14 residues. CDR1 and CDR2 (germline): SGHRS, YFSETQ. V gave up 2 bases and J gave up 5 bases; unmatched junction bases: 6. CDR3 nucleotides: TGCGCCAGCAGCTTACTGGGACAGCGGTATGGCTACACCTTC. Its translation: CASSLLGQRYGYTF.

V and J are TRBV7-9 and TRBJ1-4; tentatively, D is TRBD1 (5 bases). Trimming cost V 5 bases and J 2 bases, with 12 bases left between them. Germline CDR1 reads SEHNR; CDR2 reads FQNEAQ (reference sequence). This CDR3 is 15 amino acids long. The DNA of the CDR3 is TGTGCCAGCAGCCCAAAGGGGTCCACTAATGAAAAACTGTTTTTT. It encodes CASSPKGSTNEKLFF.

The V gene is TRBV19, the J gene TRBJ1-2; the D gene is possibly TRBD1 (6 bases). With 7 bases removed from V and 2 bases from J, the gap between germline ends came to 14 bases. The CDR3 spans 14 residues. Germline values: CDR1 LNHDA, CDR2 SQIVND (reference sequence). The CDR3 sequence is CASKAQGTNYGYTF. In DNA form, the CDR3 reads TGTGCCAGTAAAGCTCAGGGGACCAACTATGGCTACACCTTC.

V is TRBV14 and J is TRBJ1-3; 8 bases fit TRBD1. The CDR3 spans 19 residues. Germline values: CDR1 SGHDN, CDR2 FVKESK. V trimming: 0 bases; J trimming: 0 bases; junction bases outside the gene matches: 10. DNA of the CDR3: TGTGCCAGCAGCCAAGAGGGTGTCGCAGGGGGCGTCTCTGGAAACACCATATATTTT. This translates into CASSQEGVAGGVSGNTIYF. The variable domain in full, with the rest retrieved from reference TRBV14 and TRBJ1-3, is EAGVTQFPSHSVIEKGQTVTLRCDPISGHDNLYWYRRVMGKEIKFLLHFVKESKQDESGMPNNRFLAERTGGTYSTLKVQPAELEDSGVYFCASSQEGVAGGVSGNTIYFGEGSWLTVV.

To note about this clone: The same CDR3 also results from other DNA sequences found in this sample. J is TRBJ1-1 and V is TRBV4-1; D is unclear. The germline V gene encodes CDR1 MGHRA and CDR2 YSYEKL. Trimming took off 0 bases at V and 0 bases at J, with 8 bases between the two ends. The CDR3 runs 15 residues. CDR3 coding DNA: TGCGCCAGCAGCCAAGAACTCACCCTGAACACTGAAGCTTTCTTT. This sequence encodes CASSQELTLNTEAFF.

The gene calls are TRBV6-1 and TRBJ2-7; 7 nucleotides match TRBD1. After removal of 6 bases from V and 4 bases from J, the junction contained 6 bases not matched to a gene. The germline V gene encodes CDR1 MNHNS and CDR2 SASEGT. The CDR3 has 13 residues. In DNA, the CDR3 is TGTGCCAGCAGACCTACACAGGGGTACGAGCAGTACTTC. It codes for CASRPTQGYEQYF.

This chain connects TRBV18 to TRBJ1-2; possible D gene TRBD1, 5 bases. The ends were cut back, 0 bases at V and 1 base at J, with 9 bases in the middle. Germline CDR1 KGHSH, CDR2 LQKENI. This CDR3 comprises 15 residues. As DNA, the CDR3 is TGTGCCAGCTCACCACCGGGACTAATTAACTATGGCTACACCTTC. Translated, it gives CASSPPGLINYGYTF.

The chain recombines TRBV2 with TRBJ1-5; 8 bases match TRBD1. The germline CDR1 and CDR2 sequences are SNHLY and FYNNEI. The CDR3 consists of 14 residues. V lost 7 bases, J lost 1 base, and 3 bases stayed unmatched. The CDR3 region has the DNA TGTGCCAGCAACGGACAGGGAAGCAATCAGCCCCAGCATTTT. Amino acid sequence: CASNGQGSNQPQHF. Full variable domain (outside the CDR3, taken from reference TRBV2 and TRBJ1-5): EPEVTQTPSHQVTQMGQEVILRCVPISNHLYFYWYRQILGQKVEFLVSFYNNEISEKSEIFDDQFSVERPDGSNFTLKIRSTKLEDSAMYFCASNGQGSNQPQHFGDGTRLSIL.